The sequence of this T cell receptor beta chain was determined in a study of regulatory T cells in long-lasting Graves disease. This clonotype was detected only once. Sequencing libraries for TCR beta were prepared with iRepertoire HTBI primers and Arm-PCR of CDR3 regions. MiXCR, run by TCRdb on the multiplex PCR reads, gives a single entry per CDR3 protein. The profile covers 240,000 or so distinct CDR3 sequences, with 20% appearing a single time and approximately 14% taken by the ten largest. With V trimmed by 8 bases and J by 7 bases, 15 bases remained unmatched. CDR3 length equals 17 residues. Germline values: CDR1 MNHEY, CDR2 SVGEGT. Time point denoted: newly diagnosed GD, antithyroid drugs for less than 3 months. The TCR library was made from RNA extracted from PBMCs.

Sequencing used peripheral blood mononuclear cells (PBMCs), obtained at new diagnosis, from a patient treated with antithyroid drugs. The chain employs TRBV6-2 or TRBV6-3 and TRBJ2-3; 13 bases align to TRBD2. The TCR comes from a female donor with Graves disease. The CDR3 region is CASRLRLAGGHLNTQYF. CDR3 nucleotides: TGTGCCAGCCGTCTTCGACTAGCGGGAGGACACCTAAATACGCAGTATTTT.